One and the same sample provided the 6 T cell receptor beta chains below, sequenced in a study of T cell clusters in autoimmune cytopenias. TRB amplification used approximately 270 ng of peripheral blood genomic DNA. Multiplex touch-down PCR amplified TRB using TRB-A and TRB-B pools in one tube. TCRdb re-called the multiplex PCR reads and catalogs CDR3 proteins one per entry, DNA excluded. Recorded for this sample: roughly 6,900 distinct CDR3 sequences. These data are also associated with another study on T cell repertoires in aging, cancer and after chemotherapy.

Sequenced input: peripheral blood. These TCRs come from a human donor in good health.

By frequency, this clonotype registers medium-sized. The chain combines TRBV5-4 with TRBJ2-2; lacking DNA, the TRBD1 call made by TCRdb goes unchecked. The germline CDR1 and CDR2 sequences are SGHNT and YYREEE (reference sequence). This CDR3 has 15 amino acids. CDR3 region: CASSLRQGATGELFF.

Its frequency marks this clonotype as medium-sized. This chain uses TRBV6-1 with TRBJ2-3; the D gene TCRdb calls, TRBD2, cannot be checked with no DNA. This CDR3 has 19 residues. Looked up from germline, CDR1 is MNHNS and CDR2 is SASEGT. CDR3 residues: CASSATFFRTSKRTDTQYF.

This chain uses TRBV6-6 with TRBJ1-3. The CDR3 covers 16 residues. Germline V gene data show CDR1 as MNHNY and CDR2 as SVGAGI (reference sequence). The CDR3 sequence is CASSYAARSSGNTIYF.

This clonotype is called medium-sized based on its frequency. The chain couples TRBV19 to TRBJ1-5; TCRdb outputs TRBD1, but without DNA this stays unchecked. Per germline, CDR1 LNHDA and CDR2 SQIVND (reference sequence). CDR3 length equals 16 residues. CDR3 region: CASTAEDRGGDQPQHF.

This clonotype ranks as medium-sized (0.01 to 0.1%) in terms of frequency. The CDR3 sequence: CASSPGTEIYEQYF. The chain employs TRBV19 and TRBJ2-7; TCRdb proposes TRBD1, but this gene call is untestable without DNA. CDR3 size: 14 residues. Germline V lookup: CDR1 LNHDA, CDR2 SQIVND (reference sequence).

This clonotype is deemed medium-sized by its frequency. The rearrangement joins TRBV27 to TRBJ1-1; absent DNA, TCRdb's TRBD1 call cannot be checked. This CDR3 has 15 residues. CDR1 MNHEY and CDR2 SMNVEV come from the germline V gene (reference sequence). CDR3 sequence reads: CASSLSWTISTEAFF.